The 9 T cell receptor beta chains below were found in one sample sequenced in a study of OX40 agonist ivuxolimab in advanced cancers. Generated by immunoSEQ multiplex PCR, the TCRdb table keeps only in-frame clones and is missing some. Found here are about 31,000 clones, around nine tenths of them singletons; the top ten hold 38%. This specimen consisted of CD4+ or CD8+ T cells sorted from blood, obtained in a trial of the OX40 agonist ivuxolimab. Receptors originate from an adult with an advanced solid tumor such as melanoma, head and neck, liver or kidney cancer.

The J gene is TRBJ1-1, the V gene TRBV15; 7 nucleotides line up with TRBD1. The CDR3 is 17 amino acids. Trimming removed 0 bases from V and 1 base from J; junction bases left unmatched: 8. Per the germline V gene, CDR1 is LNHNV and CDR2 is YYDKDF (reference sequence). For the CDR3, the DNA is TGTGCCACCAGCAGAGATTGGGGAAACAGGGGGAACACTGAAGCTTTCTTT. Encoded protein: CATSRDWGNRGNTEAFF.

The genes are TRBV15 and TRBJ1-2; 9 bases fit TRBD1. J lost 6 bases, V lost 0 bases, and 8 bases had no gene match. Germline CDR1 LNHNV, CDR2 YYDKDF (reference sequence). CDR3 size: 16 residues. CDR3: CATSRDSNRGRNGYTF. In nucleotides, the CDR3 is TGTGCCACCAGCAGAGATTCGAACAGGGGGCGCAATGGCTACACCTTC.

The genes are TRBV19 and TRBJ1-1, with D maybe TRBD1 (6 bases). This CDR3 has 12 amino acids. Germline loops: CDR1 LNHDA, CDR2 SQIVND (reference sequence). Trimming cost V 9 bases and J 1 base, with 9 bases left between them. CDR3 sequence (DNA): TGTGCCAGCCTGACAGGGAACACTGAAGCTTTCTTT. Encoded protein: CASLTGNTEAFF.

The chain recombines TRBV5-1 with TRBJ2-5; tentative D call: TRBD2 (6 bases). There are 15 residues in the CDR3. V was cut by 9 bases and J by 3 bases, with 21 bases left in between. In germline, CDR1 is SGHRS, CDR2 YFSETQ. The CDR3, as DNA: TGCGCCACCAGACAAAGAGACAGACTAGAAGAGACCCAGTACTTC. Protein product: CATRQRDRLEETQYF.

The V gene is TRBV7-2, the J gene TRBJ2-3, with 7 bases aligning to TRBD2. CDR1 SGHTA and CDR2 FQGNSA come from the germline V gene. This CDR3 spans 15 amino acids. V gave up 6 bases and J gave up 0 bases; unmatched junction bases: 6. In DNA form, the CDR3 reads TGTGCCAGCAGTTCCGGGACTACAAGCACAGATACGCAGTATTTT. As protein: CASSSGTTSTDTQYF.

This chain links TRBV7-9 with TRBJ2-5, with D possibly being TRBD1 or TRBD2 (5 bases each). V lost 6 bases and J lost 2, with 19 bases in between. The CDR3 runs 16 residues. CDR1 is SEHNR and CDR2 is FQNEAQ in the germline V gene (reference sequence). The CDR3 loop is CASRRLGDGVQETQYF. The CDR3 DNA reads as TGTGCCAGCAGGCGCTTGGGGGACGGGGTACAAGAGACCCAGTACTTC.

The rearrangement links TRBV5-4 to TRBJ1-5; D gene ambiguous. Trimming pared 0 bases from V and 7 bases from J, leaving 8 bases between. This CDR3 has 13 residues. Germline CDR1 reads SGHNT; CDR2 reads YYREEE (reference sequence). CDR3 protein: CASSLEAGQPQHF. CDR3 nucleotide sequence: TGTGCCAGCAGCTTGGAAGCCGGCCAGCCCCAGCATTTT.

This chain connects TRBV7-9 to TRBJ2-5, with 12 bases aligning to TRBD2. TRBJ2-7 matches the DNA end more closely, so the J call is doubtful. This CDR3 has 18 amino acids. Germline CDR1 is SEHNR and CDR2 is FQNEAQ (reference sequence). Here the CDR3 DNA reads TGTGCCAGCAGCGGAACAGGAAGGCTAGCGGGAGGGCCCTACGAGCAGTACTTC. As protein: CASSGTGRLAGGPYEQYF.

J is TRBJ1-1 and V is TRBV30; 7 bases agree with TRBD1. The CDR3 loop spans 13 amino acids. Germline CDR1 is GTSNPN and CDR2 is SVGIG (reference sequence). J gave up 11 bases and V 2 bases, and 11 bases lay outside the gene matches. CDR3 protein: CAWSRDRKFEAFF. Written as DNA, the CDR3 is TGTGCCTGGAGTAGGGACAGAAAATTTGAGGCTTTCTTT. The whole variable domain, remainder taken from reference TRBV30 and TRBJ1-1, is SQTIHQWPATLVQPVGSPLSLECTVEGTSNPNLYWYRQAAGRGLQLLFYSVGIGQISSEVPQNLSASRPQDRQFILSSKKLLLSDSGFYLCAWSRDRKFEAFFGQGTRLTVV.